This is a list of T cell receptor beta chains from one sample in a study of T cells in Graves' hyperthyroidism and ophthalmopathy. A single record per CDR3 protein comes from TCRdb applying MiXCR to the multiplex PCR reads. This repertoire shows about 720,000 distinct CDR3 sequences, about 17% found once; its top ten account for around 8%. Sequencing was carried out using blood. The receptors shown here come from a man aged 18 to 35 with Graves' hyperthyroidism. The CDR3 runs from the conserved cysteine through the conserved F or W. The D gene is left open where the match is weak. Not every row has a clone size; where given, it reads once, few, many or a size class.

NA,TRBD1,TRBJ1-5,TRBV12-3/TRBV12-4,TGTGCCAGCAGTATACCGGGACAGGCTGATCAGCCCCAGCATTTT,CASSIPGQADQPQHF
NA,TRBD2,TRBJ2-7,TRBV30,TGTGCCTGGAGTGGTACGGGAGGCTACGAGCAGTACTTC,CAWSGTGGYEQYF
many,NA,TRBJ2-1,TRBV11-3,TGTGCCAGCAGCTTAGAGGGCGGGGGCCTCTCCTACAATGAGCAGTTCTTC,CASSLEGGGLSYNEQFF
many,TRBD2,TRBJ2-1,TRBV12-3/TRBV12-4,TGTGCCAGCAGTTTCATCCCGGGAGGGCCGGATGAGCAGTTCTTC,CASSFIPGGPDEQFF
NA,NA,TRBJ1-1,TRBV12-3/TRBV12-4,TGTGCCAGCAGTTTGGACAGAAAGATGAACACTGAAGCTTTCTTT,CASSLDRKMNTEAFF
NA,NA,TRBJ2-7,TRBV19,TGTGCCAGTAGTATGCGGGGGACAGATCGCGAGCAGTACTTC,CASSMRGTDREQYF
few,NA,TRBJ1-3,TRBV4-1,TGCGCCAGCAGCCAACACCGACAGGCAGGGGCTGGAAACACCATATATTTT,CASSQHRQAGAGNTIYF
many,NA,TRBJ2-3,TRBV12-3/TRBV12-4,TGTGCCAGCAGTTTGTACATAGGGGCAGATACGCAGTATTTT,CASSLYIGADTQYF
NA,NA,TRBJ2-1,TRBV2,TGTGCCAGCGTTTACTCCTCTTACAATGAGCAGTTCTTC,CASVYSSYNEQFF
few,NA,TRBJ2-5,TRBV6-2/TRBV6-3,TGTGCCAGCAGTTACGGTAGGGGCTTCGGAGAGACCCAGTACTTC,CASSYGRGFGETQYF
many,NA,TRBJ2-2,TRBV6-1,TGTGCCAGCAGTTCCCAATGGACCGGGGAGCTGTTTTTT,CASSSQWTGELFF
NA,TRBD1,TRBJ2-2,TRBV5-5,TGTGCCAGCAGCTTGGTATATTTAGGGGGCTCCACCGGGGAGCTGTTTTTT,CASSLVYLGGSTGELFF
NA,NA,TRBJ2-7,TRBV7-6,TGTGCCAGCAGCTCCATGACAGACTCCTACGAGCAGTACTTC,CASSSMTDSYEQYF
many,NA,TRBJ2-5,TRBV30,TGTGCCTGGAGTGTGGGGGAGGCCCAGTACTTC,CAWSVGEAQYF
many,TRBD2,TRBJ2-1,TRBV7-9,TGTGCCAGCAGCTGGGAGGGCCTCTCCTACAATGAGCAGTTCTTC,CASSWEGLSYNEQFF